A selection of T cell receptor beta chains follows, all from one sample in a study of T cells in Graves' hyperthyroidism and ophthalmopathy. TCRdb reanalysed the multiplex PCR reads using MiXCR and keeps one entry per CDR3 protein. The sample shows about 770,000 distinct CDR3 sequences, over 15% of them seen only once. The specimen was blood. The receptor set was obtained from a woman aged 45-60 years with Graves' hyperthyroidism that later progressed to Graves' ophthalmopathy. CDR3s include the opening cysteine and the closing phenylalanine or tryptophan. A D gene is named only where the DNA matches it firmly. Rows may omit the clone size; those that give it use once, few, many or a size class.

CDR3	DNA	V	D	size	J
CASRDPLTVDTQYF	TGTGCCAGCAGGGATCCATTGACGGTAGATACGCAGTATTTT	TRBV2	-	few	TRBJ2-3
CSARFTRDYGNIQYF	TGCAGTGCTAGATTCACCAGGGATTATGGAAACATTCAGTACTTC	TRBV20-1	-	-	TRBJ2-4
CASSGRGGYTF	TGTGCCAGCAGCGGCAGAGGCGGCTACACCTTC	TRBV11-2	-	many	TRBJ1-2
CASSLGGADNQPQHF	TGTGCCAGCAGTTTAGGGGGGGCGGACAATCAGCCCCAGCATTTT	TRBV12-3/TRBV12-4	-	few	TRBJ1-5
CSARAGVGETQYF	TGCAGTGCTAGAGCGGGGGTTGGAGAGACCCAGTACTTC	TRBV20-1	-	many	TRBJ2-5
CSARMAGRAGELFF	TGCAGTGCTAGGATGGCGGGGCGGGCCGGGGAGCTGTTTTTT	TRBV20-1	-	-	TRBJ2-2
CASGVAGGYNEQFF	TGTGCCTCAGGCGTGGCGGGGGGCTACAATGAGCAGTTCTTC	TRBV19	TRBD2	-	TRBJ2-1
CASSESGHRNQPQHF	TGCGCCAGCAGTGAGTCGGGGCACCGCAATCAGCCCCAGCATTTT	TRBV10-2	-	-	TRBJ1-5
CASSHATASTEAFF	TGTGCCAGCAGCCACGCGACCGCCTCCACTGAAGCTTTCTTT	TRBV3-1	-	many	TRBJ1-1
CAWTWTGYNEQFF	TGTGCCTGGACTTGGACAGGGTACAATGAGCAGTTCTTC	TRBV30	TRBD1	many	TRBJ2-1
CASSVTGLDEKLFF	TGTGCCAGCAGCGTTACAGGACTAGATGAAAAACTGTTTTTT	TRBV9	-	-	TRBJ1-4
CAWSVLLGMGTAVTGELFF	TGTGCCTGGAGTGTGCTTCTTGGTATGGGGACCGCGGTGACTGGGGAGCTGTTTTTT	TRBV30	-	many	TRBJ2-2
CASSRRTSSSYNEQFF	TGTGCCAGCAGCCGCAGAACTAGCAGCTCCTACAATGAGCAGTTCTTC	TRBV5-6	-	few	TRBJ2-1
CASGLVPPDRVTEAFF	TGTGCTAGTGGTTTGGTACCCCCCGACAGGGTCACTGAAGCTTTCTTT	TRBV12-5	TRBD1	-	TRBJ1-1
CASSNPAKAWNTEAFF	TGTGCCAGTAGTAACCCAGCTAAGGCATGGAACACTGAAGCTTTCTTT	TRBV19	-	many	TRBJ1-1
CASSFGQRGSPLHF	TGCGCCAGCAGCTTCGGACAACGAGGGTCACCCCTCCACTTT	TRBV5-1	-	-	TRBJ1-6
CASRALGETEAFF	TGTGCCAGCAGAGCCTTGGGGGAAACTGAAGCTTTCTTT	TRBV25-1	-	few	TRBJ1-1
CASSLNRARVGETQYF	TGTGCCAGCAGTCTCAACAGGGCAAGGGTCGGGGAGACCCAGTACTTC	TRBV6-1	-	many	TRBJ2-5
CATSDGPYNEQFF	TGTGCCACCAGTGATGGACCCTACAATGAGCAGTTCTTC	TRBV24-1	-	-	TRBJ2-1
CASSEMAEDYEQYF	TGTGCCAGCAGCGAGATGGCGGAGGACTACGAGCAGTACTTC	TRBV7-9	-	many	TRBJ2-7
CASSHATSSYNEQFF	TGTGCCAGCAGCCATGCGACTAGCTCCTACAATGAGCAGTTCTTC	TRBV14	-	many	TRBJ2-1
CASSEAGAGQETQYF	TGTGCCAGCAGTGAAGCGGGGGCGGGCCAAGAGACCCAGTACTTC	TRBV2	-	many	TRBJ2-5
CASRDRGGVNYGYTF	TGTGCCAGCAGAGACAGGGGAGGGGTGAACTATGGCTACACCTTC	TRBV6-1	TRBD1	many	TRBJ1-2
CASSPTGSEQFF	TGTGCCAGCAGCCCGACAGGGAGTGAGCAGTTCTTC	TRBV3-1	TRBD1	many	TRBJ2-1
CASSAYSDRGGNEQFF	TGTGCCAGCAGCGCCTATTCCGACAGGGGAGGGAATGAGCAGTTCTTC	TRBV5-4	-	few	TRBJ2-1
CAISEGTGKNGYTF	TGTGCCATCAGTGAGGGGACAGGGAAAAATGGCTACACCTTC	TRBV10-3	TRBD1	-	TRBJ1-2
CASSYEEGRHEQYF	TGTGCCAGCAGTTACGAAGAGGGGCGCCACGAGCAGTACTTC	TRBV6-1	-	many	TRBJ2-7
CSAGTGVEQYF	TGCAGTGCTGGCACAGGGGTCGAGCAGTACTTC	TRBV20-1	TRBD1	many	TRBJ2-7
CASRGTGRPDTQYF	TGTGCCAGCAGGGGGACAGGGAGGCCAGATACGCAGTATTTT	TRBV6-1	TRBD1	-	TRBJ2-3
CASSSGLAIADTQYF	TGTGCCAGCAGCTCGGGACTAGCGATTGCAGATACGCAGTATTTT	TRBV7-8	TRBD2	-	TRBJ2-3
CASSSPGTANQETQYF	TGTGCCAGCAGCTCCCCCGGGACCGCCAACCAAGAGACCCAGTACTTC	TRBV5-4	-	-	TRBJ2-5
CASSSGQGLSGELFF	TGTGCCAGCAGCTCCGGACAGGGGTTATCCGGGGAGCTGTTTTTT	TRBV5-6	TRBD1	few	TRBJ2-2
CASSEEWGESNQPQHF	TGTGCCAGCAGTGAAGAGTGGGGGGAGAGCAATCAGCCCCAGCATTTT	TRBV6-1	-	few	TRBJ1-5
CASRSQGANTEAFF	TGCGCCAGCAGGTCACAGGGGGCGAACACTGAAGCTTTCTTT	TRBV5-1	TRBD1	many	TRBJ1-1
CASSVPGEPGQGALRDTEAFF	TGTGCCAGCAGCGTCCCCGGGGAGCCCGGACAGGGGGCTCTCAGGGACACTGAAGCTTTCTTT	TRBV9	TRBD1	-	TRBJ1-1
CASSESGQRNQPQHF	TGCGCCAGCAGTGAGTCCGGGCAGAGAAATCAGCCCCAGCATTTT	TRBV10-2	-	few	TRBJ1-5
CASSLSQGSGELFF	TGTGCCAGCAGTTTATCCCAGGGATCCGGGGAGCTGTTTTTT	TRBV27	-	few	TRBJ2-2
CASTVQFLRTQYF	TGTGCCAGCACCGTCCAATTTTTGAGGACCCAGTACTTC	TRBV12-3/TRBV12-4	-	many	TRBJ2-5
CASSITDRVWEAFF	TGTGCCAGTAGTATAACCGACAGGGTCTGGGAAGCTTTCTTT	TRBV19	TRBD1	-	TRBJ1-1
CASSAFGTSGYTDTQYF	TGTGCCAGCAGCGCCTTCGGGACTAGCGGTTACACAGATACGCAGTATTTT	TRBV6-1	TRBD2	-	TRBJ2-3
CASSLVSPGEPQHF	TGTGCCAGCAGCTTAGTTTCACCGGGGGAGCCCCAGCATTTT	TRBV7-9	-	-	TRBJ1-5
CASSLMLAGVDTQYF	TGTGCCAGCAGCTTAATGCTAGCGGGGGTAGATACGCAGTATTTT	TRBV7-3	TRBD2	-	TRBJ2-3
CASSPQRGAGYGHTDTQYF	TGTGCCAGCAGCCCGCAACGGGGGGCAGGCTATGGGCACACAGATACGCAGTATTTT	TRBV11-2	-	many	TRBJ2-3
CASSSTGTGGLEQYF	TGTGCCAGCTCGTCCACCGGGACAGGGGGACTCGAGCAGTACTTC	TRBV18	TRBD1	few	TRBJ2-7
CASRTDRGVSGYTF	TGTGCCAGCAGGACAGACAGGGGGGTTTCTGGCTACACCTTC	TRBV4-2	TRBD1	-	TRBJ1-2